These 6 T cell receptor beta chains originate from one sample sequenced in a study of cytotoxic CD8 clonotypes in ibrutinib-treated CLL. The method was immunoSEQ multiplex PCR; TCRdb's version includes in-frame clones alone and lacks a portion of them. Of several thousand clones listed, approximately 80% were seen once; the top ten hold roughly 3.8%. The sample was PBMCs, taken before ibrutinib treatment. These receptor sequences come from a human donor with chronic lymphocytic leukemia.

CDR3 DNA sequence: TGTGCCAGCAGCAAGGTTGACAGGTGCGGGGGCTACACCTTC. Its protein product is CASSKVDRCGGYTF. The V gene is TRBV21-1, the J gene TRBJ1-2; the D call of TRBD1 is as the table states it, not checked on the DNA. TRBV21-1 is a pseudogene. The CDR3 runs to 14 residues.

The chain uses TRBV7-2 and TRBJ2-6; 10 bases are a match to TRBD1. CDR1 SGHTA and CDR2 FQGNSA come from the germline V gene. The CDR3 has 18 amino acids. The junction had 6 bases not matched to a gene; V was cut back by 4 bases and J by 0 bases. This chain's CDR3 is CASSSRTGGNSGANVLTF. Here the CDR3 DNA reads TGTGCCAGCAGCTCCCGGACAGGGGGAAACTCTGGGGCCAACGTCCTGACTTTC. Complete variable domain (other parts from reference TRBV7-2 and TRBJ2-6): GAGVSQSPSNKVTEKGKDVELRCDPISGHTALYWYRQSLGQGLEFLIYFQGNSAPDKSGLPSDRFSAERTGGSVSTLTIQRTQQEDSAVYLCASSSRTGGNSGANVLTFGAGSRLTVL.

This clone was recorded a few times. The genes are TRBV6-1 and TRBJ1-3, with TRBD1 identical over 11 bases. V trimming: 4 bases; J trimming: 7 bases; junction bases outside the gene matches: 9. Germline CDR1 reads MNHNS; CDR2 reads SASEGT. This CDR3 comprises 16 residues. For the CDR3, the DNA is TGTGCCAGCAGTGGTCCTGGACAGGGGGCGAGGAACACCATATATTTT. Protein product: CASSGPGQGARNTIYF.

J is TRBJ2-3 and V is TRBV5-4; D call uncertain. Trimming removed 4 bases from V and 0 bases from J, with 3 bases in between. The CDR3 totals 12 residues. Germline CDR1 reads SGHNT; CDR2 reads YYREEE (reference sequence). CDR3 DNA: TGTGCCAGCAGCCCTAGCACAGATACGCAGTATTTT. It translates to CASSPSTDTQYF.

This chain connects TRBV6-5 to TRBJ2-7; D not certain. The CDR3 has 13 residues. V lost 6 bases to trimming and J lost 3 bases, with 12 bases between them. Germline CDR1 reads MNHEY; CDR2 reads SVGAGI. DNA of the CDR3: TGTGCCAGCAGGATGGGCGGCGTCTACGAGCAGTACTTC. Amino acid sequence: CASRMGGVYEQYF.

The gene calls are TRBV28 and TRBJ1-4; possibly TRBD1 for D (5 bases). This CDR3 region has 15 residues. V was clipped by 4 bases and J by 7 bases, with 16 bases between them. Germline lookup yields CDR1 MDHEN and CDR2 SYDVKM. The CDR3 region has the DNA TGTGCCAGCAGTTCGTTCACCCTCGGGGGTGAAAAACTGTTTTTT. Translation: CASSSFTLGGEKLFF.